This TCR beta chain is from a study of T cells after yellow fever vaccination. Trimming took 6 bases from V and 13 from J; bases not matched to a gene: 8. Germline V gene sequence: CDR1 MNHNY, CDR2 SVGAGI (reference sequence). The CDR3 totals 11 residues. MiXCR, run by TCRdb on the 5' RACE reads, gives a single entry per CDR3 protein. The repertoire consists of 280,000 or so distinct CDR3 sequences, with 7.5% to 9% occurring once and the leading ten covering about 3%. The V call is TRBV6-6, the J call TRBJ2-5; 7 nucleotides align to TRBD1. This clonotype was sampled from a man aged 18 to 35 who received the YFV17D yellow fever vaccine. This sample comprised CD4+ T cells sorted from PBMCs, obtained 5 days after the yellow fever booster vaccination. The CDR3 DNA sequence: TGTGCCAGCAGACGGGACAGCTCTCCGTACTTC. Its protein product is CASRRDSSPYF.